The sequence of this TCR beta chain was determined in a study of a mutant IDH1 vaccine in newly diagnosed glioma. Study context: Vaccine dosing followed radiotherapy by 4-6 weeks, or accompanied temozolomide cycles. It was at week 35 that visit V12 occurred, and at week 47 that visit V13 did.

As to this clone: Antigen: not known.

J was trimmed by 8 bases and V by 4 bases; bases with no gene match: 7. CDR1 SGHVS and CDR2 FNYEAQ come from the germline V gene. The CDR3 runs 13 residues. Time point meaning: week 35, safety follow-up. Mutant IDH1 20-mer peptide, at 300 ug, made up each vaccine dose, with topical imiquimod. Assay: immunoSEQ multiplex PCR; the TCRdb copy retains only in-frame clones and omits some. The sample lists approximately 62,000 clones, around four fifths occurring once. The sequences come from PBMCs, collected from a glioma patient whose treatment included an IDH1 peptide vaccine. This TCR derives from a man aged 30-40 years with glioma. V and J are TRBV7-6 and TRBJ1-2, with 7 bases that match TRBD1. CDR3: CASSSQGRWGYTF. Here the CDR3 DNA reads TGTGCCAGCAGCTCACAGGGGCGGTGGGGCTACACCTTC. Using reference TRBV7-6 and TRBJ1-2 for the parts outside the CDR3, the full variable domain is GAGVSQSPRYKVTKRGQDVALRCDPISGHVSLYWYRQALGQGPEFLTYFNYEAQQDKSGLPNDRFSAERPEGSISTLTIQRTEQRDSAMYRCASSSQGRWGYTFGSGTRLTVV.